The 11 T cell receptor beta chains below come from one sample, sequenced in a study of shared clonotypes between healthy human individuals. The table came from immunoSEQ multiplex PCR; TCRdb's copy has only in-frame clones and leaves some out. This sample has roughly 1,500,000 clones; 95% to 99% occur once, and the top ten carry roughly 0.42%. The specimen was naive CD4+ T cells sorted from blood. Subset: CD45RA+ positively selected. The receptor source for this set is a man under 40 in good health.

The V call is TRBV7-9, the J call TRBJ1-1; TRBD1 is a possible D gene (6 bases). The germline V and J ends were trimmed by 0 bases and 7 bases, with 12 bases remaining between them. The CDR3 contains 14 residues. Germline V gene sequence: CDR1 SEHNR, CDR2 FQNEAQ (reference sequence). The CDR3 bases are TGTGCCAGCAGCTTAGCCGGGGGCGAGAGTGAAGCTTTCTTT. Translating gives CASSLAGGESEAFF.

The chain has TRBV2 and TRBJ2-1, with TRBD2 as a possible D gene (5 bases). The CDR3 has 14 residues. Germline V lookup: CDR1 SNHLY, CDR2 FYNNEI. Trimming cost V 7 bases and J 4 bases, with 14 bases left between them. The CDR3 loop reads CASTQTTSYNEQFF. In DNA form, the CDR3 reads TGTGCCAGCACTCAGACTACTTCTTACAATGAGCAGTTCTTC.

The CDR3 sequence: CATSRAGTIVPHGELFF. The CDR3 bases are TGTGCCACCAGCAGAGCCGGGACTATCGTTCCTCACGGGGAGCTGTTTTTT. J is TRBJ2-2 and V is TRBV15, with 7 nucleotides matching TRBD2. With V trimmed by 1 base and J by 7 bases, 12 bases remained unmatched. CDR1 LNHNV and CDR2 YYDKDF come from the germline V gene (reference sequence). The CDR3 length is 17 residues.

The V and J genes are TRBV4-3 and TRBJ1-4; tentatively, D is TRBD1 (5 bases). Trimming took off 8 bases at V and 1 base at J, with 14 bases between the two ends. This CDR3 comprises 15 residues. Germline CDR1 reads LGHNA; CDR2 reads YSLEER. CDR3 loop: CASGVTGGTNEKLFF. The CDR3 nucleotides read TGCGCCAGCGGCGTCACGGGGGGAACTAATGAAAAACTGTTTTTT.

CDR3 loop: CASSQAQDSQDTQYF. CDR3 nucleotides: TGCGCCAGCAGCCAAGCCCAAGACTCCCAGGATACGCAGTATTTT. The chain employs TRBV4-1 and TRBJ2-3; D remains ambiguous. V was cut by 1 base and J by 6 bases, with 14 bases left in between. CDR3 size: 15 residues. Germline values: CDR1 MGHRA, CDR2 YSYEKL.

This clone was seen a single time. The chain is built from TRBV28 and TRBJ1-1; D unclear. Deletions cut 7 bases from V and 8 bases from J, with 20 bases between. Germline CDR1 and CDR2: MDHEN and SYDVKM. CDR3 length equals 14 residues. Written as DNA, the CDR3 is TGTGCCAGCAATACTTTACTGGAAACAGCCGAAGCTTTCTTT. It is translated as CASNTLLETAEAFF.

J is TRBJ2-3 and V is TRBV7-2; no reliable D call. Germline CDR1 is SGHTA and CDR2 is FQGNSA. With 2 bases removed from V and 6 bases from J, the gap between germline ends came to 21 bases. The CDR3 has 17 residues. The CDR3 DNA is TGTGCCAGCAGCTTAAAATCGGAAGCCCCGGATAGGGATACGCAGTATTTT. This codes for CASSLKSEAPDRDTQYF.

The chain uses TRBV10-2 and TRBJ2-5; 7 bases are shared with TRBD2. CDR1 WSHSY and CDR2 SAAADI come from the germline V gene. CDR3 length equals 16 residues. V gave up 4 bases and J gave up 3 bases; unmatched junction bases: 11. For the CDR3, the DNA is TGCGCCAGCAGTGTGTTATCGGGAGGCTTAAAAGAGACCCAGTACTTC. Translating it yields CASSVLSGGLKETQYF.

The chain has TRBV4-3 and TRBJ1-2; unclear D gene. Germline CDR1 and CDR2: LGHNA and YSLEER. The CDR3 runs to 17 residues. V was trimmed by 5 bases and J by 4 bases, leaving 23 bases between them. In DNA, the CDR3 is TGCGCCAGCAGCTTGAACCGGGGTCGTTCCGGCTTCTATGGCTACACCTTC. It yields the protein CASSLNRGRSGFYGYTF.

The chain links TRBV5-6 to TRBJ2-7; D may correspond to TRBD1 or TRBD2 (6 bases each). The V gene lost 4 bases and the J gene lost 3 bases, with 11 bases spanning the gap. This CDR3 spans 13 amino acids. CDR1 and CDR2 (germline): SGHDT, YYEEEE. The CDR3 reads CASSQGRIYEQYF. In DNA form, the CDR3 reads TGTGCCAGCAGCCAGGGGAGGATCTACGAGCAGTACTTC.

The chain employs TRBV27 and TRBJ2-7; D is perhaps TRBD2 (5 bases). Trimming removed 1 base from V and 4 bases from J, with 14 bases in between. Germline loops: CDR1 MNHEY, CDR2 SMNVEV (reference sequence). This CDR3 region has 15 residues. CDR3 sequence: CASSLLGRLSYEQYF. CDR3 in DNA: TGTGCCAGCAGTTTATTGGGGAGACTGTCTTACGAGCAGTACTTC.